This T cell receptor beta chain stems from a study of PD-1 blockade in classical Hodgkin lymphoma. Overall study findings and caveats: Excluded were patients who started nivolumab under 1 year after ASCT, a group that had lower diversity.

All patients experienced relapse after autologous stem cell transplantation, and brentuximab vedotin exposure was variable. Note on this clone: Its antigen is unknown.

Assay: immunoSEQ multiplex PCR; the TCRdb copy retains only in-frame clones and omits some. This sample has around 91,000 clones, with about 89% found just once. The starting material was peripheral blood mononuclear cells (PBMCs), obtained at baseline. This TCR derives from a human donor with classical Hodgkin lymphoma.

This CDR3 reads CASSLGTGGAETQYF. The DNA for the CDR3 is TGCGCCAGCAGCTTGGGGACAGGGGGGGCAGAGACCCAGTACTTC. The chain employs TRBV5-1 and TRBJ2-5; TRBD1 agrees at 10 bases. The V segment lost 0 bases and the J segment 4 bases; nucleotides outside the gene matches: 3. This CDR3 is 15 amino acids long. Germline CDR1 SGHRS, CDR2 YFSETQ.